The 28 T cell receptor beta chains below come from one sample, sequenced in a study of T cell repertoires in cytomegalovirus infection. What these receptors recognize is not known. Each CDR3 protein is one row after TCRdb ran MiXCR on the reads. The profile shows roughly 500,000 distinct CDR3 sequences, 30% to 35% of them singletons. The sample consisted of cultured PBMCs, taken from culture after CMV antigen stimulation. These receptors came from a human donor in good health (CMV status not recorded). Some clones in this sample may be carry-over from other donors' samples.

This clonotype appeared many times. The V call is TRBV4-1, the J call TRBJ1-4; D is undetermined. Trimming stripped 1 base from V and 0 bases from J, with 9 bases between. The CDR3 extends over 16 amino acids. Germline V gene sequence: CDR1 MGHRA, CDR2 YSYEKL. DNA of the CDR3: TGCGCCAGCAGCCAAGGAACGGTTGCAACTAATGAAAAACTGTTTTTT. It is translated as CASSQGTVATNEKLFF.

This clonotype was seen more than once but under ten times. The chain is built from TRBV4-3 and TRBJ1-2; D perhaps matches TRBD1 (5 bases). Germline CDR1 is LGHNA and CDR2 is YSLEER. The CDR3 totals 18 residues. Trimming stripped 2 bases from V and 0 bases from J, with 19 bases between. CDR3 amino acids: CASSQFLTVTEPNYGYTF. In DNA, the CDR3 is TGCGCCAGCAGCCAATTTTTAACGGTGACAGAACCTAACTATGGCTACACCTTC.

The CDR3 DNA is TGTGCCAGCAGCTTATTAGCGGGAGGCGGGGAGACCCAGTACTTC. Its translation: CASSLLAGGGETQYF. The chain uses TRBV11-2 and TRBJ2-5; TRBD2 aligns across 10 bases. Germline CDR1 and CDR2: SGHAT and FQNNGV. The trim removed 2 bases at V and 5 bases at J, leaving 5 bases unmatched. This CDR3 comprises 15 residues.

J is TRBJ1-2 and V is TRBV12-3 or TRBV12-4; weak D call: TRBD1 (5 bases). V was shortened by 6 bases and J by 6 bases, with 14 bases between the two germline ends. The CDR3 length is 13 residues. CDR3 protein: CASRTSGLDGYTF. DNA for the CDR3: TGTGCCAGCAGAACATCAGGGCTCGATGGCTACACCTTC.

This clonotype was counted ten times or more. The rearrangement links TRBV7-8 to TRBJ1-1, with D perhaps TRBD1 (5 bases). Looked up from germline, CDR1 is SGHVS and CDR2 is FQNEAQ. The V and J ends lost 4 bases and 3 bases respectively, with 15 bases between them. The CDR3 is 15 residues long. In DNA form, the CDR3 reads TGTGCCAGCAGCTGGGATGGGGGGACGGACACTGAAGCTTTCTTT. Amino acid sequence: CASSWDGGTDTEAFF.

The chain combines TRBV27 with TRBJ1-1; 9 nucleotides match TRBD1. Germline V gene lookup returns CDR1 MNHEY and CDR2 SMNVEV (reference sequence). The length of the CDR3 is 16 residues. V lost 3 bases to trimming and J lost 2 bases; unmatched junction nucleotides: 7. CDR3 sequence: CASSFLDRGPNTEAFF. In DNA form, the CDR3 reads TGTGCCAGCAGTTTCTTGGACAGGGGCCCAAACACTGAAGCTTTCTTT.

This clonotype appeared many times. The chain employs TRBV7-2 and TRBJ2-3; D remains unclear. Trimming stripped 2 bases from V and 2 bases from J, with 11 bases between. The CDR3 is 15 residues long. From germline, CDR1 is SGHTA and CDR2 FQGNSA. DNA for the CDR3: TGTGCCAGCAGCTTACCCCCCTACCTCACAGATACGCAGTATTTT. Translating it yields CASSLPPYLTDTQYF.

This clonotype was observed a single time. The chain uses TRBV2 and TRBJ2-3; 11 bases align to TRBD2. This CDR3 region has 17 residues. V shed 6 bases and J 0 bases; nucleotides not matched to a gene: 8. The germline V gene encodes CDR1 SNHLY and CDR2 FYNNEI. This chain's CDR3 is CASRPGLAGRSTDTQYF. DNA for the CDR3: TGTGCCAGCAGGCCCGGACTAGCGGGCCGAAGCACAGATACGCAGTATTTT.

This clonotype has a single count. V is TRBV19 and J is TRBJ2-1; D tentatively reads TRBD1 or TRBD2 (6 bases each). Per germline, CDR1 LNHDA and CDR2 SQIVND (reference sequence). The V end lost 3 bases, the J end lost 5 bases, and 14 bases lay between the germline ends. This CDR3 is 15 amino acids long. The CDR3 nucleotides are TGTGCCAGTAGTATCGAGCGAGGGGGGCACAATGAGCAGTTCTTC. This gives the protein CASSIERGGHNEQFF.

Only a few counts were recorded for this clonotype. The chain uses TRBV7-9 and TRBJ2-3; TRBD2 aligns across 11 bases. Per the germline V gene, CDR1 is SEHNR and CDR2 is FQNEAQ (reference sequence). The CDR3 runs 17 residues. After removal of 5 bases from V and 0 bases from J, the junction contained 7 bases not matched to a gene. The chain's CDR3 is CASSIRLAGSSTDTQYF. Written as DNA, the CDR3 is TGTGCCAGCAGCATCCGACTAGCGGGGAGCAGCACAGATACGCAGTATTTT.

This chain uses TRBV11-2 with TRBJ1-1, with 8 nucleotides matching TRBD1. CDR1 is SGHAT, CDR2 FQNNGV, per germline. V lost 1 base to trimming and J lost 4 bases; unmatched junction nucleotides: 5. The CDR3 runs 15 residues. The CDR3, as DNA: TGTGCCAGCAGCTTAGCTGCAGGGGGCGTCACTGAAGCTTTCTTT. Its translation: CASSLAAGGVTEAFF.

This clonotype was observed a few times. The chain combines TRBV7-3 with TRBJ1-5; D is unresolved. This CDR3 spans 13 amino acids. Germline V gives CDR1 SGHTA, CDR2 FQGTGA. V lost 5 bases and J 9 bases, leaving 14 bases between the germline ends. The CDR3 region is CASSPHAAGPQHF. The CDR3 DNA reads TGTGCCAGCAGCCCTCATGCGGCCGGGCCCCAGCATTTT.

Only a few counts were recorded for this clonotype. This chain joins TRBV27 and TRBJ2-1; 7 bases align to TRBD2. Germline CDR1 and CDR2: MNHEY and SMNVEV (reference sequence). V lost 3 bases to trimming and J lost 8 bases; unmatched junction nucleotides: 16. This CDR3 spans 17 amino acids. The CDR3 region has the DNA TGTGCCAGCAGTTTCCCGGGAGAGGCGGGAGTTAGCGATGAGCAGTTCTTC. Translating it yields CASSFPGEAGVSDEQFF.

This clonotype appeared a single time. The chain employs TRBV4-3 and TRBJ1-2; D is perhaps TRBD1 (5 bases). The ends were cut back, 0 bases at V and 4 bases at J, with 9 bases in the middle. Germline V CDR1 and CDR2: LGHNA, YSLEER. The CDR3 consists of 14 residues. The CDR3 sequence is CASSQDRRAYGYTF. For the CDR3, the DNA is TGCGCCAGCAGCCAAGATCGCAGGGCCTATGGCTACACCTTC.

This clonotype was seen repeatedly, ten times or more. The chain links TRBV7-2 to TRBJ2-1; possibly TRBD2 for D (5 bases). V shed 5 bases and J shed 8 bases, with 16 bases lying between them. Germline V lookup: CDR1 SGHTA, CDR2 FQGNSA. This CDR3 spans 14 amino acids. The CDR3 spells CASSPGTRAHEQFF. The CDR3 DNA follows: TGTGCCAGCAGCCCAGGCACTAGAGCGCATGAGCAGTTCTTC.

This clonotype has more than one count but fewer than ten. V and J are TRBV18 and TRBJ2-1; 12 bases match TRBD2. The CDR3 is made up of 15 amino acids. After removal of 3 bases from V and 5 bases from J, the junction contained 2 bases not matched to a gene. Germline V gene lookup returns CDR1 KGHSH and CDR2 LQKENI. Written as DNA, the CDR3 is TGTGCCAGCTCACCCGGGACTAGCGGGCACAATGAGCAGTTCTTC. Its translation is CASSPGTSGHNEQFF. Full variable domain (remainder filled in from reference TRBV18 and TRBJ2-1): NAGVMQNPRHLVRRRGQEARLRCSPMKGHSHVYWYRQLPEEGLKFMVYLQKENIIDESGMPKERFSAEFPKEGPSILRIQQVVRGDSAAYFCASSPGTSGHNEQFFGPGTRLTVL.

The chain recombines TRBV28 with TRBJ1-5; the D gene is possibly TRBD1 (6 bases). The CDR3 is made up of 15 amino acids. CDR1 and CDR2 from the germline V gene are MDHEN and SYDVKM. Trimming removed 7 bases from V and 1 base from J, with 14 bases in between. The CDR3 bases are TGTGCCAGCAACCCAACAGGGATCAGCAATCAGCCCCAGCATTTT. Its protein product is CASNPTGISNQPQHF. The whole variable domain, filled in from reference TRBV28 and TRBJ1-5, reads DVKVTQSSRYLVKRTGEKVFLECVQDMDHENMFWYRQDPGLGLRLIYFSYDVKMKEKGDIPEGYSVSREKKERFSLILESASTNQTSMYLCASNPTGISNQPQHFGDGTRLSIL.

This chain uses TRBV5-4 with TRBJ2-5; D is unresolved. V lost 0 bases to trimming and J lost 5 bases, with 8 bases between them. This CDR3 spans 13 amino acids. The germline CDR1 and CDR2 sequences are SGHNT and YYREEE (reference sequence). The CDR3: CASSLDRIETQYF. The CDR3 nucleotides are TGTGCCAGCAGCTTGGATAGGATTGAGACCCAGTACTTC.

A word on this clonotype: One end of the junction fails to match germline, which may point to a read error. The V and J genes are TRBV11-2 and TRBJ1-2; 8 bases are shared with TRBD1. Germline V lookup: CDR1 SGHAT, CDR2 FQNNGV. The CDR3 totals 13 residues. The CDR3 is CYSSPGQGYGYPF. The CDR3 DNA reads as TGTTACAGCAGCCCCGGACAGGGCTATGGCTACCCCTTC. Filled out from reference TRBV11-2 and TRBJ1-2, the complete variable domain reads EAGVAQSPRYKIIEKRQSVAFWCNPISGHATLYWYQQILGQGPKLLIQFQNNGVVDDSQLPKDRFSAERLKGVDSTLKIQPAKLEDSAVYLCYSSPGQGYGYPFGSGTRLTVV.

There are many counts of this clonotype. The V and J genes are TRBV12-3 or TRBV12-4 and TRBJ1-5; 9 bases fit TRBD1. This CDR3 has 15 residues. J gave up 4 bases and V 6 bases, and 7 bases lay outside the gene matches. The CDR3 DNA sequence: TGTGCCAGCAGCAAGGACAGGGGTCGGAATCAGCCCCAGCATTTT. Residues: CASSKDRGRNQPQHF.

This clonotype was counted at least ten times. The V and J genes are TRBV7-2 and TRBJ2-7, with D possibly being TRBD1 (6 bases). The ends were cut back, 1 base at V and 9 bases at J, with 10 bases in the middle. Germline CDR1 is SGHTA and CDR2 is FQGNSA. The CDR3 spans 12 residues. The CDR3 protein is CASSLVLDRQYF. In DNA form, the CDR3 reads TGTGCCAGCAGCTTAGTTCTGGACAGGCAGTACTTC.

As for this clonotype: It is likely a read error, because the conserved phenylalanine at the end of the CDR3 is missing. The DNA is omitted, as the CDR3 cannot be located on it reliably, and the CDR3 follows TCRdb's listing. V gene TRBV11-3 combines with J gene TRBJ2-5; the table assigns TRBD2, which was not confirmed against the DNA. From germline, CDR1 is SGHNT and CDR2 YENEEA. With termini counted, the CDR3 has 15 amino acids. The CDR3: CASSFAGTLAGAVDI.

The table lists this clonotype with a few counts. The rearrangement uses TRBV6-2 or TRBV6-3 and TRBJ2-1, with 12 bases lining up with TRBD2. The CDR3 has 18 amino acids. J gave up 0 bases and V 6 bases, and 9 bases lay outside the gene matches. Germline lookup yields CDR1 MNHEY and CDR2 SVGEGT. For the CDR3, the DNA is TGTGCCAGCAGCGGACTAGCGGGGACTTTGGCCTCCTACAATGAGCAGTTCTTC. It translates to CASSGLAGTLASYNEQFF.

The chain employs TRBV7-2 and TRBJ1-2, with D perhaps TRBD1 (5 bases). V gave up 3 bases and J gave up 4 bases, with 12 bases separating them. Germline V gene sequence: CDR1 SGHTA, CDR2 FQGNSA. This CDR3 comprises 14 residues. CDR3 sequence: CASSFGTTAYGYTF. The DNA of the CDR3 is TGTGCCAGCAGCTTTGGGACGACGGCCTATGGCTACACCTTC.

The chain combines TRBV10-3 with TRBJ2-2; D is unclear. CDR1 is ENHRY and CDR2 is SYGVKD in the germline V gene. V was cut by 6 bases and J by 1 base, with 9 bases left in between. The CDR3 sequence is 14 residues long. CDR3 sequence reads: CAIRRIMNTGELFF. CDR3 sequence (DNA): TGTGCCATCAGGAGGATCATGAACACCGGGGAGCTGTTTTTT.

V gene TRBV9 combines with J gene TRBJ1-4; D is ambiguous. Germline-derived CDR1 and CDR2 are SGDLS and YYNGEE. There are 15 residues in the CDR3. V was shortened by 3 bases and J by 7 bases, with 16 bases between the two germline ends. CDR3: CASSAAGEGFEKLFF. The CDR3 DNA sequence: TGTGCCAGCAGCGCCGCTGGGGAAGGTTTTGAAAAACTGTTTTTT.

This clonotype was picked up a small number of times. This chain connects TRBV4-3 to TRBJ2-3, with 8 bases aligning to TRBD2. This CDR3 has 18 amino acids. Germline V CDR1 and CDR2: LGHNA, YSLEER. The trim removed 0 bases at V and 2 bases at J, leaving 10 bases unmatched. The CDR3 sequence: CASSQDITSGTYTDTQYF. Here the CDR3 DNA reads TGCGCCAGCAGCCAAGATATAACTAGCGGAACCTACACAGATACGCAGTATTTT.

In this sample, this clonotype turned up many times. The CDR3 loop is CASSPPGDTQYF. In DNA form, the CDR3 reads TGTGCCAGCAGCCCTCCAGGGGATACGCAGTATTTT. The chain carries TRBV7-2 and TRBJ2-3; tentative D call: TRBD1 (5 bases). V was trimmed by 5 bases and J by 6 bases, leaving 9 bases between them. The CDR3 is made up of 12 amino acids. Germline CDR1 SGHTA, CDR2 FQGNSA.